The 8 T cell receptor beta chains reported below all come from one sample, sequenced in a study of early T cells in non-severe SARS-CoV-2 infection. One entry per CDR3 protein, called by TCRdb with MiXCR from the 5' RACE reads. Of roughly 70,000 distinct CDR3 sequences listed, around 14% are singletons. The sample was whole blood. These receptors originate from an adult who was a healthcare worker with PCR-confirmed SARS-CoV-2 infection or an uninfected control (not recorded which).

The V gene is TRBV11-2, the J gene TRBJ2-1, with D possibly being TRBD2 (6 bases). There are 14 residues in the CDR3. Germline V gene lookup returns CDR1 SGHAT and CDR2 FQNNGV. V lost 3 bases, J lost 5 bases, and 11 bases lay in between. Here the CDR3 DNA reads TGTGCCAGCAGCTTTCCGGGAGCGAACAATGAGCAGTTCTTC. Translated, it gives CASSFPGANNEQFF.

This clonotype was counted at least ten times. The rearrangement links TRBV12-3 or TRBV12-4 to TRBJ1-5; D unclear. The V and J ends lost 3 bases and 4 bases respectively, with 13 bases between them. The CDR3 length is 15 residues. The CDR3: CASSLSLGGNQPQHF. CDR3 nucleotide sequence: TGTGCCAGCAGTTTGAGTCTAGGCGGAAATCAGCCCCAGCATTTT.

In this sample, this clonotype turned up many times. This sequence joins TRBV4-3 and TRBJ1-5; D is uncertain. Germline assignment: CDR1 LGHNA and CDR2 YSLEER. The ends were cut back, 3 bases at V and 0 bases at J, with 3 bases in the middle. The CDR3 spans 13 residues. CDR3 residues: CASSQYSNQPQHF. CDR3 in DNA: TGCGCCAGCAGCCAGTATAGCAATCAGCCCCAGCATTTT.

V and J are TRBV7-9 and TRBJ2-3; 8 nucleotides line up with TRBD1. The germline V gene encodes CDR1 SEHNR and CDR2 FQNEAQ (reference sequence). This CDR3 contains 16 residues. J was trimmed by 1 base and V by 2 bases; bases with no gene match: 5. Here the CDR3 DNA reads TGTGCCAGCAGCTTAAAGAACAGGGGGGGCACAGATACGCAGTATTTT. It is translated as CASSLKNRGGTDTQYF.

This clonotype was found many times. The V gene is TRBV7-9, the J gene TRBJ2-2; a possible D gene is TRBD2 (6 bases). Looked up from germline, CDR1 is SEHNR and CDR2 is FQNEAQ (reference sequence). Trimming cost V 6 bases and J 1 base, with 12 bases left between them. This CDR3 is built from 15 residues. The CDR3 sequence is CASSRGMVNTGELFF. CDR3 nucleotides: TGTGCCAGCAGTCGCGGGATGGTGAACACCGGGGAGCTGTTTTTT.

The chain uses TRBV24-1 and TRBJ1-1; D uncertain. The CDR3 consists of 17 residues. V gave up 3 bases and J gave up 1 base, with 17 bases separating them. Germline lookup yields CDR1 KGHDR and CDR2 SFDVKD. CDR3 nucleotides: TGTGCCACCAGTGATCCGGCTTTCGCGGGATCGAACACTGAAGCTTTCTTT. Translation: CATSDPAFAGSNTEAFF.

There are a few counts of this clonotype. The rearrangement links TRBV11-2 to TRBJ2-7, with D perhaps TRBD2 (6 bases). Trimming took off 5 bases at V and 3 bases at J, with 11 bases between the two ends. CDR3 length: 13 residues. Germline V gene sequence: CDR1 SGHAT, CDR2 FQNNGV. The CDR3 region has the DNA TGTGCCAGCAGCCCCGATAGCGGCTACGAGCAGTACTTC. Its translation: CASSPDSGYEQYF.

This clonotype was seen repeatedly, ten times or more. The V and J genes are TRBV4-1 and TRBJ2-5, with 10 bases that match TRBD2. Germline V gene sequence: CDR1 MGHRA, CDR2 YSYEKL. Unmatched junction bases numbered 3, after V lost 4 bases and J lost 1 base. The CDR3 loop spans 15 amino acids. The CDR3 DNA sequence: TGCGCCAGCAGCCGCCCTAGCGGGGGCCAAGAGACCCAGTACTTC. Translation gives CASSRPSGGQETQYF.